These T cell receptor beta chains were read from a single sample in a study of blood T cell repertoires in COVID-19. Profiled with immunoSEQ multiplex PCR; TCRdb holds only in-frame clones, not every one. The table records about 190,000 clones, approximately 80% of them present only once. Sequencing was performed on peripheral blood. The receptors come from a man aged 55 to 69 with acute or convalescent COVID-19. The CDR3 runs from the conserved cysteine through the conserved F or W. Fields, in order: D gene, V gene, J gene, clone size, CDR3 protein, CDR3 DNA. A D gene is named only where the DNA matches it firmly. A row's size may be missing; if present it is once, few, many or a size class.

TRBD1	TRBV5-1	TRBJ2-5	NA	CASSLWGEDRGFQETQYF	TGCGCCAGCAGCTTGTGGGGCGAAGACAGGGGATTCCAAGAGACCCAGTACTTC
NA	TRBV5-1	TRBJ1-1	NA	CASSLDPARVGEAFF	TGCGCCAGCAGCTTGGACCCTGCCAGGGTTGGTGAAGCTTTCTTT
TRBD2	TRBV10-3	TRBJ2-1	NA	CAIMGSGGPISYNEQFF	TGTGCCATCATGGGTAGCGGGGGGCCGATCTCCTACAATGAGCAGTTCTTC
NA	TRBV12-3/TRBV12-4	TRBJ1-4	NA	CASSSPGKLFF	TGTGCCAGCAGTAGCCCCGGAAAACTGTTTTTT
TRBD2	TRBV6-5	TRBJ2-1	NA	CASRGLAGNEQFF	TGTGCCAGCAGAGGACTAGCGGGCAATGAGCAGTTCTTC
NA	TRBV5-5	TRBJ1-5	NA	CASSFRGASNQPQHF	TGTGCCAGCAGCTTCAGGGGAGCGAGCAATCAGCCCCAGCATTTT
NA	TRBV6-1	TRBJ1-6	NA	CASSEWGLNMGNSPLHF	TGTGCCAGCAGTGAGTGGGGACTTAACATGGGGAATTCACCCCTCCACTTT
TRBD1	TRBV11-1	TRBJ2-1	NA	CASSLQGGYEQFF	TGTGCCAGCAGCTTACAAGGGGGCTATGAGCAGTTCTTC
TRBD1	TRBV29-1	TRBJ2-5	NA	CSVASRDRGKETQYF	TGCAGCGTTGCTTCGAGGGACAGGGGAAAAGAGACCCAGTACTTC
TRBD1	TRBV9	TRBJ1-2	NA	CASSARGRERNYGYTF	TGTGCCAGCAGCGCCAGGGGGCGCGAAAGGAACTATGGCTACACCTTC
TRBD1	TRBV9	TRBJ1-5	NA	CASSGGQGGNQPQHF	TGTGCCAGCAGCGGGGGACAGGGCGGCAATCAGCCCCAGCATTTT
TRBD1	TRBV6-1	TRBJ1-5	NA	CASSEYRGRNQPQHF	TGTGCCAGCAGTGAATACAGGGGGCGCAATCAGCCCCAGCATTTT
TRBD2	TRBV19	TRBJ2-1	NA	CASSIERGTSGSNEQFF	TGTGCCAGTAGTATAGAACGAGGGACTAGCGGGTCCAATGAGCAGTTCTTC
NA	TRBV5-1	TRBJ1-2	NA	CASSMGLINYGYTF	TGCGCCAGCAGCATGGGACTGATTAACTATGGCTACACCTTC
NA	TRBV7-8	TRBJ2-1	NA	CASSQEWTTYNEQFF	TGTGCCAGCAGCCAGGAGTGGACTACTTACAATGAGCAGTTCTTC
TRBD1	TRBV6-5	TRBJ2-7	once	CASRETGSPAYEQYF	TGTGCCAGCAGGGAGACAGGGTCCCCCGCCTACGAGCAGTACTTC
NA	TRBV6-2/TRBV6-3	TRBJ1-3	NA	CASSYYSGNTIYF	TGTGCCAGCAGTTATTACTCTGGAAACACCATATATTTT